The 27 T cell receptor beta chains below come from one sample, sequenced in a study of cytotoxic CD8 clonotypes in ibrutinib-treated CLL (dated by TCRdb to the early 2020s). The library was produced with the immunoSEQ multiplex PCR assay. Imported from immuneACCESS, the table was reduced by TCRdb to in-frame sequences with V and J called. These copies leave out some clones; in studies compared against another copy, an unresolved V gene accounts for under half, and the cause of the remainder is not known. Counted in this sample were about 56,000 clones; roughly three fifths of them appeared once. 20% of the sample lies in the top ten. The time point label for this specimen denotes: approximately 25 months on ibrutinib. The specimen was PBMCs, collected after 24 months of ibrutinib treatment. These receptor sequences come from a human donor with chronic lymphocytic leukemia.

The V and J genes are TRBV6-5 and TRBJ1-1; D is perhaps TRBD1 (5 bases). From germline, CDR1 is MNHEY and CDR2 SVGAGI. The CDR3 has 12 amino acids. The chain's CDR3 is CATMRGNTEAFF. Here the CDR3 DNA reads TGTGCAACCATGAGGGGAAACACTGAAGCTTTCTTT.

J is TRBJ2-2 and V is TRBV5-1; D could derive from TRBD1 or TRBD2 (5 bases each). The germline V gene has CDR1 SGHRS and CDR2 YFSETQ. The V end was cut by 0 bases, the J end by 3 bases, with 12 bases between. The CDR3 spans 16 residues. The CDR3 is CASSLGPGTDTGELFF. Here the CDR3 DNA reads TGCGCCAGCAGCTTGGGTCCCGGGACGGACACCGGGGAGCTGTTTTTT.

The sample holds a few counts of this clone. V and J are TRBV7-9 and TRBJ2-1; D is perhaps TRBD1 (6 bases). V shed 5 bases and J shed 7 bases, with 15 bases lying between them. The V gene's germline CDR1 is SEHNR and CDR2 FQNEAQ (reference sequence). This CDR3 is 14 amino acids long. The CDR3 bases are TGTGCCAGCAGCCCTTGGAGGACAGTAAATGAGCAGTTCTTC. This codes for CASSPWRTVNEQFF.

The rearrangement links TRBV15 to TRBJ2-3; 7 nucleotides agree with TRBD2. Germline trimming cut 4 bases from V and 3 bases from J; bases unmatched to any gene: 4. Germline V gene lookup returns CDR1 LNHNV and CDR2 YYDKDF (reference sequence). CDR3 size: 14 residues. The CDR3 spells CATSIAGVTDTQYF. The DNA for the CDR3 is TGTGCCACCAGCATTGCGGGAGTGACAGATACGCAGTATTTT.

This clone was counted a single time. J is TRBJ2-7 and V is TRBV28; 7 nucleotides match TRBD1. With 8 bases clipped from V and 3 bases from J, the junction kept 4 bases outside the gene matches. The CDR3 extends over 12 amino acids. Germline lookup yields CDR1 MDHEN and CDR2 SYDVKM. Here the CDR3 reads CASQRQGYEQYF. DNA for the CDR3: TGTGCCAGCCAGAGACAGGGCTACGAGCAGTACTTC.

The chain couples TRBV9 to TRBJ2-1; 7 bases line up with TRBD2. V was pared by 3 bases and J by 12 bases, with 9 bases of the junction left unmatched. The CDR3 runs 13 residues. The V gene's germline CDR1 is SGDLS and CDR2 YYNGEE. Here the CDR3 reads CASSGGLPGGQFF. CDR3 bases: TGTGCCAGCAGCGGGGGACTACCTGGCGGGCAGTTCTTC.

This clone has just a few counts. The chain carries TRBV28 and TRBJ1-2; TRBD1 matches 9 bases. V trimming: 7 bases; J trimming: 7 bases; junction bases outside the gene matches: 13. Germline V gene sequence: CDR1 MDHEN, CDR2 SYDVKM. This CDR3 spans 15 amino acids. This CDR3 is CASNLPGQGSGGYTF. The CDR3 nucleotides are TGTGCCAGCAACCTTCCGGGACAGGGTTCCGGTGGCTACACCTTC.

CDR3 amino acids: CATSRDRAGLGAGEQFF. DNA for the CDR3: TGTGCCACCAGCAGAGATCGAGCGGGACTAGGGGCGGGTGAGCAGTTCTTC. The chain couples TRBV15 to TRBJ2-1; 8 bases fit TRBD2. V shed 0 bases, J shed 9 bases, and the junction held 13 bases outside the gene matches. CDR1 is LNHNV, CDR2 YYDKDF, per germline (reference sequence). This CDR3 is built from 17 residues.

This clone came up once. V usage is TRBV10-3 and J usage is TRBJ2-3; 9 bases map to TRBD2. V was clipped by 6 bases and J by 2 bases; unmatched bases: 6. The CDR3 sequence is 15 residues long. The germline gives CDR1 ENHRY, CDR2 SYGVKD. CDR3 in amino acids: CAIRRLAEVTDTQYF. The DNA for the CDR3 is TGTGCCATCAGGAGACTAGCGGAGGTCACAGATACGCAGTATTTT.

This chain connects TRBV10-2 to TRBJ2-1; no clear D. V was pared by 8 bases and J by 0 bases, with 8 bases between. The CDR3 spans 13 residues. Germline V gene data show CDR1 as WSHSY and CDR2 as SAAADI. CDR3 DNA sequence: TGCGCCAGCCGCAGTGACTCCTACAATGAGCAGTTCTTC. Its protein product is CASRSDSYNEQFF.

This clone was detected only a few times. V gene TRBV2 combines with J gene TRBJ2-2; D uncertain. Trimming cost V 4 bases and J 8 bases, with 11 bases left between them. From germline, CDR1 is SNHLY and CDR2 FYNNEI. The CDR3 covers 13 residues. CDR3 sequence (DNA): TGTGCCAGCAGTGTAACGGCGCTTGGGGAGCTGTTTTTT. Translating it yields CASSVTALGELFF.

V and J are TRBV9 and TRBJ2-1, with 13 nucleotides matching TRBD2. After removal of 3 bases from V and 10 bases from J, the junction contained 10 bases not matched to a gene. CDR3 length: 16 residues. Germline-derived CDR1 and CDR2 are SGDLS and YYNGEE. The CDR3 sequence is CASSGRGLAGIREQFF. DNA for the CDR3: TGTGCCAGCAGCGGAAGGGGACTAGCGGGGATTCGGGAGCAGTTCTTC.

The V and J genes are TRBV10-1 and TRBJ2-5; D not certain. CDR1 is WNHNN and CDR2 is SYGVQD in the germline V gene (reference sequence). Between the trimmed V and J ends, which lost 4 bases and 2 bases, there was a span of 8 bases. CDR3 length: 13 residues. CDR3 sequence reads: CASSVQIQETQYF. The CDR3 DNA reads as TGCGCCAGCAGTGTACAGATTCAAGAGACCCAGTACTTC.

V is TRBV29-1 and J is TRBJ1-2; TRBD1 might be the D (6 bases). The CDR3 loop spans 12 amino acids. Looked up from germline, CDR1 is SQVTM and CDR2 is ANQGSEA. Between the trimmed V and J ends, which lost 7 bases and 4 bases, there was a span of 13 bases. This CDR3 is CSAVGGGYGYTF. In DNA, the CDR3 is TGCAGCGCCGTGGGGGGCGGCTATGGCTACACCTTC.

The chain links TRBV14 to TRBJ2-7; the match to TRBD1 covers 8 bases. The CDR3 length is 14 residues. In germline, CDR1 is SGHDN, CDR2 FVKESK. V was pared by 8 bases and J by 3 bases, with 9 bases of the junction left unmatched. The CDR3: CASYDRGSYYEQYF. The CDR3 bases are TGTGCCAGCTATGACAGGGGATCCTACTACGAGCAGTACTTC.

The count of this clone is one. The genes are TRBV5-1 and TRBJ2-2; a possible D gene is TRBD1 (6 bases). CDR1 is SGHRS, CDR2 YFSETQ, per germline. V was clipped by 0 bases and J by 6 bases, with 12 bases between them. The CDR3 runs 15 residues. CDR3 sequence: CASSLGRTGSGELFF. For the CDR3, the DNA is TGCGCCAGCAGCTTGGGTCGAACAGGGTCCGGGGAGCTGTTTTTT. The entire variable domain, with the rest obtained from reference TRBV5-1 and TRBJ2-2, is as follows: KAGVTQTPRYLIKTRGQQVTLSCSPISGHRSVSWYQQTPGQGLQFLFEYFSETQRNKGNFPGRFSGRQFSNSRSEMNVSTLELGDSALYLCASSLGRTGSGELFFGEGSRLTVL.

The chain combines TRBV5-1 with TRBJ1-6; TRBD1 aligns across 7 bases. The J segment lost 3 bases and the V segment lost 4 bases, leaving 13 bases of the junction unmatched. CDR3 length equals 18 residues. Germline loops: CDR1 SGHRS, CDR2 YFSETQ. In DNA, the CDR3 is TGCGCCAGCAGCCAAGGATTGGAGGGGGCAAACTATAATTCACCCCTCCACTTT. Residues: CASSQGLEGANYNSPLHF.

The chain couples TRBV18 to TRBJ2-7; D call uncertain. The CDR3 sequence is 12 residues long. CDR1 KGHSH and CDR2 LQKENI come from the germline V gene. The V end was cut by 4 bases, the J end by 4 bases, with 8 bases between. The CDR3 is CASSHTAYEQYF. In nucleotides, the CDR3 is TGTGCCAGCTCACACACGGCGTACGAGCAGTACTTC.

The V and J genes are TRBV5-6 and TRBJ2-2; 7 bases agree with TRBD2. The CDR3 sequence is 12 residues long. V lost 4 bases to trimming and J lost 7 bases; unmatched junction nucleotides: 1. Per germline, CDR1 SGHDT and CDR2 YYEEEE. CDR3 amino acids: CASSRDYGELFF. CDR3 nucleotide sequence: TGTGCCAGCAGCCGGGACTACGGGGAGCTGTTTTTT.

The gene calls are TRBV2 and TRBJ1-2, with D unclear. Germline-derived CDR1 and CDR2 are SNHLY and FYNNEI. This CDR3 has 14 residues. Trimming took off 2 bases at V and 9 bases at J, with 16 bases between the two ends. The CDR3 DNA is TGTGCCAGCAGTGAAATGGGTAGTCTAAGTAGCTACACCTTC. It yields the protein CASSEMGSLSSYTF. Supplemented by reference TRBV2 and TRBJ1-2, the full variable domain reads EPEVTQTPSHQVTQMGQEVILRCVPISNHLYFYWYRQILGQKVEFLVSFYNNEISEKSEIFDDQFSVERPDGSNFTLKIRSTKLEDSAMYFCASSEMGSLSSYTFGSGTRLTVV.

CDR3 protein: CASSPLAGTYTQYF. CDR3 nucleotide sequence: TGTGCCAGCAGTCCACTAGCGGGGACTTATACGCAGTATTTT. The rearrangement links TRBV27 to TRBJ2-3, with TRBD2 matching 10 bases. CDR1 and CDR2 from the germline V gene are MNHEY and SMNVEV (reference sequence). The CDR3 has 14 residues. With 5 bases clipped from V and 7 bases from J, the junction kept 6 bases outside the gene matches.

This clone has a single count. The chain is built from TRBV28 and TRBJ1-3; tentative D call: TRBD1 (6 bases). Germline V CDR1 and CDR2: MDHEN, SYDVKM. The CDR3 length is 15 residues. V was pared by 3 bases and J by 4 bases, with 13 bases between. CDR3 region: CASSFGGPPGNTIYF. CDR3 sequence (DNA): TGTGCCAGCAGTTTCGGGGGGCCCCCCGGAAACACCATATATTTT. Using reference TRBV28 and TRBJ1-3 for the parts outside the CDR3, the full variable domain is DVKVTQSSRYLVKRTGEKVFLECVQDMDHENMFWYRQDPGLGLRLIYFSYDVKMKEKGDIPEGYSVSREKKERFSLILESASTNQTSMYLCASSFGGPPGNTIYFGEGSWLTVV.

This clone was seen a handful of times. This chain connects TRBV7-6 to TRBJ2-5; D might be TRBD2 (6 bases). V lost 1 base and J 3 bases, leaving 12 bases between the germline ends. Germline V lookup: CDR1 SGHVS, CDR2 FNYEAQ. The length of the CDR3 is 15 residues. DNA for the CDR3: TGTGCCAGCAGCTTAGGTGGACGGAGGGAAGAGACCCAGTACTTC. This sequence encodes CASSLGGRREETQYF.

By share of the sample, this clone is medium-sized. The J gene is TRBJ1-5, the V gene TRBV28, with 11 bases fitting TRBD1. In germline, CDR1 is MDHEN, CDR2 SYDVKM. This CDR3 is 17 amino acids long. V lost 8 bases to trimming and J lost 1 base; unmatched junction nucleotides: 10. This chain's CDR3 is CASHGTGGGMSNQPQHF. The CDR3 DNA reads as TGTGCCAGCCATGGGACAGGGGGTGGAATGAGCAATCAGCCCCAGCATTTT. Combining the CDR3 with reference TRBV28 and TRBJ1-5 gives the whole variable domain DVKVTQSSRYLVKRTGEKVFLECVQDMDHENMFWYRQDPGLGLRLIYFSYDVKMKEKGDIPEGYSVSREKKERFSLILESASTNQTSMYLCASHGTGGGMSNQPQHFGDGTRLSIL.

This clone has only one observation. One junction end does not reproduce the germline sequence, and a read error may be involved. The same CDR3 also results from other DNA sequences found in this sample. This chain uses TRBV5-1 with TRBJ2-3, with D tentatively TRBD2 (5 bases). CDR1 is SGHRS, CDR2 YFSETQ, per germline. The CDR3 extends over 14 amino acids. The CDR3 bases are TGCGCCAGCAGCTTATCGGGAAACACAGATACACAGTATTTT. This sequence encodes CASSLSGNTDTQYF.

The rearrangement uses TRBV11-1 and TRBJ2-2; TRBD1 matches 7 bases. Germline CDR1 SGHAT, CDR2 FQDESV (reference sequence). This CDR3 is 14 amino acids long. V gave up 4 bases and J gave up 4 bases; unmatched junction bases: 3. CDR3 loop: CASSSQGRTGELFF. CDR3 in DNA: TGTGCCAGCAGCTCACAGGGGCGCACCGGGGAGCTGTTTTTT. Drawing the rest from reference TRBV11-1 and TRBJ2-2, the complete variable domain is EAEVAQSPRYKITEKSQAVAFWCDPISGHATLYWYRQILGQGPELLVQFQDESVVDDSQLPKDRFSAERLKGVDSTLKIQPAELGDSAMYLCASSSQGRTGELFFGEGSRLTVL.

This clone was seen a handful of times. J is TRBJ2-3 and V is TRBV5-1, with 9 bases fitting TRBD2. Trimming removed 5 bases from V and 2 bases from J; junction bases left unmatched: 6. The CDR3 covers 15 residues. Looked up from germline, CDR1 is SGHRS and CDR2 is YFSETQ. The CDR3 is CASRVAGAATDTQYF. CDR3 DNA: TGCGCCAGCAGGGTAGCGGGGGCCGCCACAGATACGCAGTATTTT.